This T cell receptor beta chain came from a study of cytomegalovirus exposure and HLA in healthy donors. General study results and limits: Segments of the TCR beta V type were, in most cases, productive about 87% or about 30% of the time in an earlier analysis. Analysis was carried out at a later point, and it linked a missense DCLRE1C variant to TCR beta V- and J-gene trimming.

Concerning this clone itself: The antigen is undetermined.

Primers: 60 Vbeta forward and 13 Jbeta reverse. Assay used: immunoSEQ multiplex PCR; TCRdb lists only in-frame clones, some missing. The table shows under 90,000 clones, with about two thirds occurring only once. Donors in the study were healthy people who gave bone marrow. The sample consisted of PBMCs. The TCR sequence derives from a woman aged 45-65 years in good health and CMV-seropositive.

CDR3: CASSTGGGVNTGELFF. For the CDR3, the DNA is TGTGCCAGCAGCACCGGAGGCGGGGTAAACACCGGGGAGCTGTTTTTT. The chain employs TRBV5-4 and TRBJ2-2, with D possibly TRBD2 on 6 matching bases. Trimming removed 4 bases at V and 2 bases at J, with 15 bases between. CDR1 and CDR2 from the germline V gene are SGHNT and YYREEE (reference sequence). CDR3 length: 16 amino acids. The full variable domain, rest sourced from reference TRBV5-4 and TRBJ2-2, is ETGVTQSPTHLIKTRGQQVTLRCSSQSGHNTVSWYQQALGQGPQFIFQYYREEENGRGNFPPRFSGLQFPNYSSELNVNALELDDSALYLCASSTGGGVNTGELFFGEGSRLTVL.